Here is one T cell receptor beta chain with its context. Its cognate antigen has yet to be identified. Base quality data are lacking; no much larger clone is found one base away. This record comes from a study of T cell responses to AZD1222 COVID-19 vaccine (dated by TCRdb to the early 2020s). About the study as a whole: A total of 230 to 250 trial participants underwent TCR sequencing, of whom about 210 received two doses of AZD1222 and about 25 received two doses of the MenACWY control vaccine. Trial participants were enrolled by age into 18-55, 56-69 and 70-plus year subgroups, with around 140, 26 and 57 TCR-sequenced participants respectively. The study at large found these results: Participants were mostly white British and included more females than males, and it was suggested by the authors that clonal diversity may have been underestimated. Nearly half of unique spike-specific TCRs reportedly recognized epitopes outside regions mutated in the B.1.351 and B.1.1.7 variants. Because no samples from the day 14 peak response were available, repertoires could be characterized only after the peak T cell response. CD4 TCRs associated with the vaccine covered the entire spike protein, and the dominant responses were in regions 160-218 and 743-854. Conclusions about previously exposed vaccinees were limited because only 5 or 6 AZD1222 recipients were SARS-CoV-2 seropositive at baseline. After two AZD1222 doses, spike-specific TCR breadth and depth were significantly higher than at day 0 and than in MenACWY recipients. The 56-69-year group was small, and its depth increase did not reach significance, likely because of low power.

The CDR3 regions of human TCRbeta chains were analyzed by immunosequencing. In the source study's methods: Repertoire TCRs were matched against a reference library of SARS-CoV-2-specific TCRs generated with the MIRA antigen-specificity platform. Breadth was defined as the fraction of unique TCRs that were SARS-CoV-2-associated. Depth was defined as the fraction of total T cells that were SARS-CoV-2-associated. Using the MIRA data, every spike-specific TCR was mapped to the spike region that the TCR reacted to and assigned to either a CD4 or a CD8 class. Log10-transformed breadth and depth values were compared by one-way ANOVA with Sidak's multiple comparisons tests. Imported from immuneACCESS, the table was reduced by TCRdb to in-frame sequences with V and J called. These copies leave out some clones; in studies compared against another copy, an unresolved V gene accounts for under half, and the cause of the remainder is not known. From that table come the V and J calls and clone size; the DNA was used to work out D and trimming. For this sample there are some 180,000 clones; 85% to 95% appear just once. The ten largest account for 1.5% to 2% of the sample.

The CDR3 covers 16 residues, taking in both the cysteine and the phenylalanine. Just the 48-base CDR3 DNA is kept, in frame starting at base 1. Read against the paper, the sample's time point label means: about 28 days (+/-7) after the second vaccine dose. AZD1222 recipients whose second dose came at about 4 weeks and those whose second dose came at about 12 weeks were combined into one group, since spike-specific TCR depth and breadth did not differ between the two schedules. Vaccinee samples were obtained from the UK trials COV001 and COV002, which included a single-blind randomized controlled phase 2/3 trial of AZD1222 (ChAdOx1 nCoV-19) in healthy adults. For TCRbeta chain sequencing, PBMC samples were collected from trial participants at day 0 and at day 28 after the second dose.

Sample: peripheral blood, taken 28 days after the second AZD1222 dose. This clonotype originated in an adult who received the AZD1222 COVID-19 vaccine. Recombination connected TRBV21-1 to TRBJ1-5; no DNA check was done on the table's D call, TRBD1. TRBV21-1 is an annotated pseudogene. This receptor has the CDR3 CASSIPRGVVNQPQHF. At the DNA level, the sequence is TGTGCCAGCAGCATCCCTAGGGGTGTTGTCAATCAGCCCCAGCATTTT.